This T cell receptor (beta chain) was retrieved from a study of cytomegalovirus exposure and HLA in healthy donors. This clone was counted between two and nine times. Germline loops: CDR1 SGHDT, CDR2 YYEEEE. The CDR3 is 15 amino acids. Trimming took 6 bases from V and 6 from J; bases not matched to a gene: 10. Profiled with immunoSEQ multiplex PCR; TCRdb holds only in-frame clones, not every one. The repertoire includes 110,000 or so clones, 85% of them detected once, and 2% to 2.5% sits in the top ten. V gene TRBV5-6 combines with J gene TRBJ2-1; TRBD1 agrees at 9 bases. Sequenced: PBMCs. The TCR comes from a woman aged 25 to 39 in good health and CMV-seronegative. CDR3 protein: CASISGTGFPNEQFF. CDR3 sequence (DNA): TGTGCCAGCATTTCCGGGACAGGGTTCCCCAATGAGCAGTTCTTC.